The present entry profiles one T cell receptor beta chain with its context. Its antigen is not known. Profiles of TCR beta VDJ and CDR3 were generated from a genomic DNA template. TCRdb analysed the reads with MiXCR anew, one entry per CDR3 protein. Among around 430,000 distinct CDR3 sequences listed, under 40% were seen once. The ends were cut back, 8 bases at V and 7 bases at J, with 18 bases in the middle. This CDR3 is built from 15 residues. The germline CDR1 and CDR2 sequences are MNHNS and SASEGT. The record originates from a study of CD8+CD57+ T cells in acquired aplastic anemia. As for the study in general: The sorted CD4+ and CD8+ cells yielded an average roughly 3 ug of DNA. Findings of the study overall: A significant difference in CD8+ Simpson's diversity between patients and controls was not found. Sharing between patients and controls was observed for over 25 CD8+ CDR3 sequences.

Patients chosen for sequencing had CD8+CD57+ cells that had expanded, as shown by flow cytometry. The clonotype was recovered from a human donor with aplastic anemia. The chain couples TRBV6-1 to TRBJ1-6, with a tentative D call TRBD1 (6 bases). The sample consisted of sorted CD4+, CD8+, or CD8+CD57+ T cells (not recorded which) from PBMCs. CDR3: CASSPPGQLNSPLHF. CDR3 nucleotide sequence: TGTGCCAGCTCACCCCCGGGACAACTAAATTCACCCCTCCACTTT.